A selection of T cell receptor beta chains follows, all from one sample in a study of T cell responses to AZD1222 COVID-19 vaccine. Data came from immunoSEQ multiplex PCR; TCRdb stores just in-frame clones and leaves some out. The sample holds 85,000 or so clones, about 90% seen once. This specimen consisted of peripheral blood, obtained on day 0 of AZD1222 vaccination. These receptors originate from an adult in good health. Both conserved end residues are trimmed from each CDR3.

TRBJ2-7,TRBV6-6,ASSIGGAYEQY
TRBJ1-3,TRBV24-1,ATMGTGNTIY
TRBJ2-1,TRBV27,ASSFLAGGYNEQF
TRBJ1-2,TRBV30,AWQGFFPDGYT
TRBJ2-3,TRBV6-5,ASSDNTGSVVKQY
TRBJ2-3,TRBV5-1,ASSLGTSGITDTQY
TRBJ1-6,TRBV29-1,SVKDSSGSPLH
TRBJ2-7,TRBV6-6,ASTSTGTGYEQY
TRBJ2-2,TRBV27,ASSFLPSGGINTGELF
TRBJ1-6,TRBV9,ASSSGPDFGSPLH
TRBJ1-1,TRBV19,ASNERNQNTEAF
TRBJ1-1,TRBV30,AWSVKSLAF
TRBJ2-3,TRBV25-1,ASSDGEGSTDTQY
TRBJ1-1,TRBV19,ASSLAKNTEAF
TRBJ1-1,TRBV21-1,ASSKRGRPNMNTEAF
TRBJ1-5,TRBV12-3/TRBV12-4,ASSERVLPQH
TRBJ1-2,TRBV7-6,ASSLRGGVGYT
TRBJ1-2,TRBV5-1,ASSLEVGLSYGYT
TRBJ1-1,TRBV18,ATRPLRVEGTEAF
TRBJ2-3,TRBV29-1,SVRVDLSTDTQY
TRBJ2-5,TRBV5-1,ASSVQETQY
TRBJ1-1,TRBV15,ATSTGEQWTEAF
TRBJ1-5,TRBV20-1,SASKSYGENQPQH
TRBJ1-2,TRBV6-5,ASSYTPGGAGYGYT
TRBJ1-1,TRBV29-1,SVKGQYIAEAF
TRBJ1-5,TRBV30,AWSVLTKDQPQH
TRBJ2-2,TRBV12-1,ASSCTGSWLGELF
TRBJ2-1,TRBV6-1,ASNGRGVYNEQF
TRBJ2-5,TRBV7-2,ASRSGVRETQY
TRBJ1-3,TRBV2,ASGGGSSGNTIY
TRBJ1-5,TRBV10-3,AISDHPAGYMINQPQH
TRBJ1-2,TRBV7-3,ASSSSRDGYT
TRBJ2-6,TRBV5-1,ASSLGQGRNGANVLT
TRBJ1-3,TRBV18,ASSPPQGAGNTIY
TRBJ2-1,TRBV3-1/TRBV3-2,ASSQGVNPNEQF
TRBJ2-7,TRBV9,ASNRGQGRDEQY
TRBJ1-1,TRBV10-3,AISSLRGDTEAF
TRBJ1-1,TRBV28,ASSFLEGGGAF
TRBJ1-1,TRBV30,AWTWGAEAF
TRBJ1-1,TRBV6-5,ASSYGSGSNTEAF
TRBJ1-2,TRBV29-1,SVYRTGANYGYT
TRBJ1-3,TRBV7-6,ASSLVRPTGPNSGNTIY
TRBJ1-6,TRBV6-5,ASRQARNSPLH
TRBJ1-3,TRBV7-2,ASSQNLNTIY
TRBJ1-2,TRBV6-5,ASSYSRQGISGYT
TRBJ1-2,TRBV18,ASRGGQRPWDNYGYT
TRBJ2-2,TRBV5-6,ASNKAFAGVTGELF
TRBJ1-1,TRBV11-3,ASSSRDITEAF
TRBJ1-1,TRBV7-3,ASSLRSPNTEAF
TRBJ1-1,TRBV5-4,ASSFSRTANTEAF
TRBJ1-5,TRBV12-3/TRBV12-4,ASSFPDQPQH
TRBJ1-5,TRBV19,ASSISAGNSNQPQH